The 3 T cell receptor beta chains in this list originate from one sample, sequenced in a study of T cell responses to AZD1222 COVID-19 vaccine (dated by TCRdb to the early 2020s). Per the publication, the time point label means: about 28 days (+/-7) after the second vaccine dose. Libraries were made using the immunoSEQ multiplex PCR assay. TCRdb obtained this table from immuneACCESS and retained in-frame rearrangements with V and J assigned. These tables miss some clones; where compared with another copy, unresolved V genes account for less than half of the shortfall, and the remainder is unexplained. The sample table contains about 120,000 clones; only one count was recorded for approximately 86% of them. In total, the top ten clones hold 2.5% to 3.5% of the sample. The source was peripheral blood, collected 28 days after the second AZD1222 dose. Every receptor here comes from an adult who received the AZD1222 COVID-19 vaccine.

The V gene is TRBV12-3 or TRBV12-4, the J gene TRBJ2-7, with D perhaps TRBD1 (5 bases). V lost 4 bases and J 0 bases, leaving 7 bases between the germline ends. The length of the CDR3 is 13 residues. The chain's CDR3 is CASSSTGSYEQYF. Here the CDR3 DNA reads TGTGCCAGCAGTTCAACAGGCTCCTACGAGCAGTACTTC.

CDR3 region: CASSRGTGGVGTDTQYF. DNA of the CDR3: TGCGCCAGCAGCAGAGGGACAGGTGGGGTCGGCACAGATACGCAGTATTTT. The J gene is TRBJ2-3, the V gene TRBV5-1; 8 bases fit TRBD1. V gave up 4 bases and J gave up 1 base; unmatched junction bases: 11. Looked up from germline, CDR1 is SGHRS and CDR2 is YFSETQ. The CDR3 runs 17 residues.

The chain recombines TRBV7-9 with TRBJ2-1, with 9 positions matching TRBD2. The CDR3 is 15 residues long. In germline, CDR1 is SEHNR, CDR2 FQNEAQ (reference sequence). The junction had 6 bases not matched to a gene; V was cut back by 6 bases and J by 3 bases. CDR3 residues: CASSRLAVYYNEQFF. DNA of the CDR3: TGTGCCAGCAGTCGACTAGCGGTTTACTACAATGAGCAGTTCTTC.